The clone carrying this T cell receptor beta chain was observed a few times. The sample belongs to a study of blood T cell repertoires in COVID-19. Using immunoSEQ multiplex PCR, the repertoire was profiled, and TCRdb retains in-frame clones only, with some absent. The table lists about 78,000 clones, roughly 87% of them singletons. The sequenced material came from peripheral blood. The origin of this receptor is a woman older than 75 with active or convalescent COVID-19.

CDR3 DNA: TGTGCCAGCAGCTCCGCACCGTACAGGACCCAGTTCTTC. It codes for CASSSAPYRTQFF. The J gene is TRBJ2-1, the V gene TRBV11-3, with D possibly TRBD1 on 5 matching bases. The length of the CDR3 is 13 residues. V was pared by 4 bases and J by 13 bases, with 17 bases between. CDR1 and CDR2 from the germline V gene are SGHNT and YENEEA. The full variable domain, rest sourced from reference TRBV11-3 and TRBJ2-1, is EAGVVQSPRYKIIEKKQPVAFWCNPISGHNTLYWYLQNLGQGPELLIRYENEEAVDDSQLPKDRFSAERLKGVDSTLKIQPAELGDSAVYLCASSSAPYRTQFFGPGTRLTVL.